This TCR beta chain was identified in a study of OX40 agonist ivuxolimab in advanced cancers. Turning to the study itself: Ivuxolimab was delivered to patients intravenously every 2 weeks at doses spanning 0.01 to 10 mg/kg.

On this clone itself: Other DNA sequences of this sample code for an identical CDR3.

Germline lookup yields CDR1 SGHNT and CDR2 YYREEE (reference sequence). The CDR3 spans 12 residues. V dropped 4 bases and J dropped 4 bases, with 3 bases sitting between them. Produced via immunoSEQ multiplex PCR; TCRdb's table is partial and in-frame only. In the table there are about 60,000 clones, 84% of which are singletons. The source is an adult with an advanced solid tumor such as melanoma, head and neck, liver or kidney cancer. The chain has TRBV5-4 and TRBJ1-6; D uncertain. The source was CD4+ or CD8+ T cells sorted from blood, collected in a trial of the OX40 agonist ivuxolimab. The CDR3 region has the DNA TGTGCCAGCAGCACGTATAATTCACCCCTCCACTTT. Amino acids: CASSTYNSPLHF. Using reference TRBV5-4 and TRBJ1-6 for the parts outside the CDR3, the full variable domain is ETGVTQSPTHLIKTRGQQVTLRCSSQSGHNTVSWYQQALGQGPQFIFQYYREEENGRGNFPPRFSGLQFPNYSSELNVNALELDDSALYLCASSTYNSPLHFGNGTRLTVT.